The 6 T cell receptor beta chains listed next were all sequenced from one sample in a study of T cell repertoires in cytomegalovirus infection. No antigen has been identified for these receptors. TCRdb redid the calling of the reads with MiXCR, one entry per CDR3 protein. The table lists approximately 220,000 distinct CDR3 sequences, around 40% of them singletons, with around 64% in the top ten. The sequences come from CD8+ T cells from cultured PBMCs, collected from culture after CMV antigen stimulation. These receptors were obtained from a human donor in good health (CMV status not recorded). Some clones in this sample may be carry-over from other donors' samples.

The chain joins TRBV24-1 to TRBJ2-3; D tentatively fits TRBD1 or TRBD2 (5 bases each). The CDR3 sequence is 14 residues long. Between the trimmed V and J ends, which lost 4 bases and 6 bases, there was a span of 13 bases. Germline CDR1 is KGHDR and CDR2 is SFDVKD. The chain's CDR3 is CATSEPGTLDTQYF. The CDR3 nucleotides read TGTGCCACCAGTGAGCCCGGGACGCTGGATACGCAGTATTTT.

This clonotype was counted between two and nine times. The chain is built from TRBV2 and TRBJ2-3, with 7 bases that match TRBD1. V dropped 10 bases and J dropped 2; count of bases not matched to a gene: 6. Germline values: CDR1 SNHLY, CDR2 FYNNEI. The CDR3 is 13 amino acids. The DNA for the CDR3 is TGTGCCATCGGGACAGTCCTCACAGATACGCAGTATTTT. Amino acid sequence: CAIGTVLTDTQYF.

This clonotype was detected ten times or more. V gene TRBV7-9 combines with J gene TRBJ1-1; D not certain. In germline, CDR1 is SEHNR, CDR2 FQNEAQ (reference sequence). CDR3 length: 14 amino acids. V was pared by 6 bases and J by 5 bases, with 16 bases between. In nucleotides, the CDR3 is TGTGCCAGCAGGTCCGTCGAGGGCCGGACTGAAGCTTTCTTT. Protein sequence: CASRSVEGRTEAFF.

The genes are TRBV6-1 and TRBJ2-4; 9 bases agree with TRBD1. V was pared by 7 bases and J by 3 bases, with 7 bases of the junction left unmatched. Germline V gene sequence: CDR1 MNHNS, CDR2 SASEGT. The CDR3 runs to 15 residues. CDR3 nucleotides: TGTGCCAGCAAAGGGACAGGGCCCCACAAAAACATTCAGTACTTC. Translated, it gives CASKGTGPHKNIQYF.

V is TRBV24-1 and J is TRBJ2-3; maybe TRBD2 (5 bases). The CDR3 is made up of 15 amino acids. Per the germline V gene, CDR1 is KGHDR and CDR2 is SFDVKD. Trimming stripped 4 bases from V and 4 bases from J, with 14 bases between. In DNA, the CDR3 is TGTGCCACCAGTGAGCCGGGATACCTAGCAGATACGCAGTATTTT. As protein: CATSEPGYLADTQYF.

This clonotype was observed many times. The chain's CDR3 is CSANTRSPPYEQYF. CDR3 bases: TGCAGTGCTAATACTAGGTCCCCCCCCTACGAGCAGTACTTC. V usage is TRBV20-1 and J usage is TRBJ2-7; a weak D match, TRBD2 (5 bases). The CDR3 has 14 amino acids. Germline assignment: CDR1 DFQATT and CDR2 SNEGSKA (reference sequence). Trimming removed 4 bases at V and 2 bases at J, with 15 bases between.